What follows are 14 T cell receptor beta chains derived from one specimen sequenced in a study of graft-versus-host responses after intestinal transplantation. Their target antigens are unknown. Data came from immunoSEQ multiplex PCR; TCRdb stores just in-frame clones and leaves some out. Of approximately 89,000 clones listed, 85% to 95% are singletons. The sequenced sample was unstimulated CD8+ T cells sorted from spleen or lymph node cells, obtained before transplant. The receptors come from a human donor who was the organ donor for an intestinal transplant.

The chain couples TRBV7-2 to TRBJ1-1, with TRBD1 identical over 9 bases. This CDR3 has 17 residues. CDR1 is SGHTA and CDR2 is FQGNSA in the germline V gene. J was trimmed by 4 bases and V by 7 bases; bases with no gene match: 16. CDR3 amino acids: CASKPRGTGYIPTEAFF. The CDR3 nucleotides are TGTGCCAGCAAACCTCGCGGGACAGGGTATATCCCCACTGAAGCTTTCTTT. Combining the CDR3 with reference TRBV7-2 and TRBJ1-1 gives the whole variable domain GAGVSQSPSNKVTEKGKDVELRCDPISGHTALYWYRQSLGQGLEFLIYFQGNSAPDKSGLPSDRFSAERTGGSVSTLTIQRTQQEDSAVYLCASKPRGTGYIPTEAFFGQGTRLTVV.

Notes on this clone: Mismatch with germline at one junction end may stem from a read error. This sequence joins TRBV2 and TRBJ1-1, with 7 positions matching TRBD1. This CDR3 spans 10 amino acids. Germline CDR1 reads SNHLY; CDR2 reads FYNNEI. CDR3 DNA sequence: TGTGCCAGCAGAGCTTCCCGGGACAGCTTT. Translation: CASRASRDSF.

The chain joins TRBV7-3 to TRBJ2-3; TRBD2 agrees at 7 bases. The V gene end was trimmed by 2 bases and the J gene end by 2 bases; junction bases not matched to a gene: 4. CDR1 is SGHTA, CDR2 FQGTGA, per germline. This CDR3 is 15 amino acids long. CDR3 residues: CASSLSRDYTDTQYF. CDR3 sequence (DNA): TGTGCCAGCAGCTTATCGCGGGACTACACAGATACGCAGTATTTT. The full variable domain, its missing parts supplied by reference TRBV7-3 and TRBJ2-3, is GAGVSQTPSNKVTEKGKYVELRCDPISGHTALYWYRQSLGQGPEFLIYFQGTGAADDSGLPNDRFFAVRPEGSVSTLKIQRTERGDSAVYLCASSLSRDYTDTQYFGPGTRLTVL.

The V and J genes are TRBV10-1 and TRBJ2-3; 9 bases are a match to TRBD2. CDR1 is WNHNN, CDR2 SYGVQD, per germline (reference sequence). The CDR3 length is 15 residues. With V trimmed by 6 bases and J by 4 bases, 8 bases remained unmatched. CDR3 sequence: CASRPSGVSPDTQYF. In nucleotides, the CDR3 is TGCGCCAGCAGACCTAGCGGGGTTTCCCCAGATACGCAGTATTTT.

A word on this clone: At one end, the junction sequence differs from germline, possibly due to a read error. The chain has TRBV7-7 and TRBJ2-7; D may be TRBD2 (6 bases). Germline CDR1 reads SSHAT; CDR2 reads FNYEAQ (reference sequence). This CDR3 spans 17 amino acids. The CDR3 coding sequence is TGTGCTAGCAGCTTAGCGCCCCCCTCAGCGGGTTCCTACGAGCAGTACTTC. This translates into CASSLAPPSAGSYEQYF.

A remark on this clone: Other nucleotide sequences in the sample specify the same CDR3. This chain connects TRBV30 to TRBJ2-7, with D perhaps matching TRBD2 (6 bases). The CDR3 is made up of 15 amino acids. Germline CDR1 GTSNPN, CDR2 SVGIG (reference sequence). Trimming removed 0 bases at V and 7 bases at J, with 19 bases between. The CDR3: CAWSVPGTVPPEQYF. The CDR3 nucleotides read TGTGCCTGGAGTGTACCCGGGACTGTCCCCCCGGAGCAGTACTTC.

The chain recombines TRBV2 with TRBJ2-3; the match to TRBD2 covers 9 bases. The CDR3 contains 15 residues. V lost 4 bases to trimming and J lost 5 bases; unmatched junction nucleotides: 7. Germline V CDR1 and CDR2: SNHLY, FYNNEI. CDR3 amino acids: CASSVGGGAVDTQYF. DNA of the CDR3: TGTGCCAGCAGTGTCGGCGGGGGGGCGGTAGATACGCAGTATTTT.

This clone turned up a few times. CDR3 nucleotide sequence: TGTGCCAGCAGCTTAGGGTCCGGACAGAGCTATGGCTACACCTTC. Protein product: CASSLGSGQSYGYTF. V and J are TRBV7-9 and TRBJ1-2; TRBD1 might be the D (6 bases). Trimming shortened V by 1 base and J by 4 bases, and 13 bases separated the two germline ends. CDR3 size: 15 residues. Germline CDR1 and CDR2: SEHNR and FQNEAQ (reference sequence).

The chain is built from TRBV7-8 and TRBJ1-5; D uncertain. The V and J ends lost 1 base and 2 bases respectively, with 9 bases between them. Germline V lookup: CDR1 SGHVS, CDR2 FQNEAQ. The CDR3 length is 15 residues. The chain's CDR3 is CASSLGRGGNQPQHF. CDR3 DNA: TGTGCCAGCAGCTTAGGTCGGGGTGGCAATCAGCCCCAGCATTTT.

The V call is TRBV28, the J call TRBJ1-5; D is perhaps TRBD1 (6 bases). CDR1 is MDHEN, CDR2 SYDVKM, per germline. The CDR3 is made up of 16 amino acids. Deletions cut 6 bases from V and 6 bases from J, with 21 bases between. CDR3 sequence reads: CASSHRNYRAIQPQHF. DNA for the CDR3: TGTGCCAGCAGCCACCGAAACTACAGGGCCATTCAGCCCCAGCATTTT. Drawing the rest from reference TRBV28 and TRBJ1-5, the complete variable domain is DVKVTQSSRYLVKRTGEKVFLECVQDMDHENMFWYRQDPGLGLRLIYFSYDVKMKEKGDIPEGYSVSREKKERFSLILESASTNQTSMYLCASSHRNYRAIQPQHFGDGTRLSIL.

The rearrangement joins TRBV6-1 to TRBJ2-1; TRBD1 matches at 8 bases. J lost 8 bases, V lost 8 bases, and 5 bases had no gene match. Germline lookup yields CDR1 MNHNS and CDR2 SASEGT. This CDR3 region has 12 residues. CDR3: CASHTGGHEQFF. The CDR3 nucleotides read TGTGCCAGCCATACAGGGGGGCATGAGCAGTTCTTC.

This CDR3 is CASSWGQTSYEQYF. The CDR3 DNA reads TGTGCCAGCAGCTGGGGACAGACTTCCTACGAGCAGTACTTC. The chain recombines TRBV27 with TRBJ2-7; 7 bases map to TRBD1. This CDR3 has 14 residues. V lost 6 bases and J lost 1; bases outside the gene matches: 6. Per the germline V gene, CDR1 is MNHEY and CDR2 is SMNVEV (reference sequence).

V gene TRBV6-5 combines with J gene TRBJ2-7, with a possible D match to TRBD2 (6 bases). Trimming cost V 4 bases and J 6 bases, with 16 bases left between them. Looked up from germline, CDR1 is MNHEY and CDR2 is SVGAGI. CDR3 length equals 14 residues. The CDR3 bases are TGTGCCAGCAGTTCCTGGACTATCCCTTCCGAGCAGTACTTC. This encodes CASSSWTIPSEQYF.

The J gene is TRBJ1-2, the V gene TRBV10-3, with TRBD1 matching 7 bases. The CDR3 extends over 14 amino acids. V gave up 5 bases and J gave up 8 bases; unmatched junction bases: 11. The germline CDR1 and CDR2 sequences are ENHRY and SYGVKD. The CDR3 is CAISIKTGDRGYTF. For the CDR3, the DNA is TGTGCCATCAGTATTAAAACAGGGGATCGAGGCTACACCTTC.